A single sample is the source of the 10 T cell receptor beta chains below, sequenced in a study of T cells in Graves' hyperthyroidism and ophthalmopathy. Amplified regions were TCR beta CDR3 sequences from RNA transcripts. The HTBI primer set served for first-round RT-PCR of the TCR CDR3. One entry per CDR3 protein results from TCRdb running MiXCR on the multiplex PCR reads. The sample includes under 350,000 distinct CDR3 sequences, 25% to 30% seen only once; the top ten take approximately 30%. The sequencing input was blood. Receptors originate from a middle-aged man with Graves' hyperthyroidism that later progressed to Graves' ophthalmopathy.

There are many counts of this clonotype. V is TRBV6-1 and J is TRBJ1-1, with D perhaps TRBD1 (6 bases). Germline values: CDR1 MNHNS, CDR2 SASEGT. V was clipped by 7 bases and J by 1 base, with 16 bases between them. The CDR3 runs 15 residues. CDR3 residues: CASTLLGGQNTEAFF. In DNA form, the CDR3 reads TGTGCCAGCACCCTCTTGGGGGGACAGAACACTGAAGCTTTCTTT.

The chain carries TRBV6-1 and TRBJ2-3; D not resolved. CDR3 length: 15 residues. Germline loops: CDR1 MNHNS, CDR2 SASEGT. V lost 6 bases, J lost 3 bases, and 16 bases lay in between. This chain's CDR3 is CASSARRRDTDTQYF. The DNA for the CDR3 is TGTGCCAGCAGCGCAAGACGACGTGATACAGATACGCAGTATTTT.

Comment on this clonotype: This sequence may be a read error, since a much larger clone differs from it by one base. The V and J genes are TRBV9 and TRBJ2-7, with D maybe TRBD1 (5 bases). Germline V lookup: CDR1 SGDLS, CDR2 YYNGEE. The CDR3 runs to 15 residues. V lost 3 bases and J 0 bases, leaving 13 bases between the germline ends. CDR3: CASSAHGAASYEQYF. CDR3 DNA sequence: TGTGCCAGCAGCGCCCATGGGGCGGCCTCCTACGAGCAGTACTTC.

This clonotype has a count of ten or more. The chain joins TRBV12-5 to TRBJ1-5; D is unresolved. With 4 bases removed from V and 6 bases from J, the gap between germline ends came to 10 bases. The CDR3 consists of 13 residues. Germline V gene data show CDR1 as LGHNT and CDR2 as FRNRAP. CDR3 DNA: TGTGCTAGTGGTTCCCAGGTTCGTCAGCCCCAGCATTTT. Translating it yields CASGSQVRQPQHF. Combining the CDR3 with reference TRBV12-5 and TRBJ1-5 gives the whole variable domain DARVTQTPRHKVTEMGQEVTMRCQPILGHNTVFWYRQTMMQGLELLAYFRNRAPLDDSGMPKDRFSAEMPDATLATLKIQPSEPRDSAVYFCASGSQVRQPQHFGDGTRLSIL.

This clonotype appeared many times. The V gene is TRBV7-3, the J gene TRBJ2-5; 7 bases fit TRBD2. This CDR3 spans 15 amino acids. Germline V gene lookup returns CDR1 SGHTA and CDR2 FQGTGA. Germline trimming cut 2 bases from V and 2 bases from J; bases unmatched to any gene: 5. As DNA, the CDR3 is TGTGCCAGCAGCTTACGCGGGAGAGTTCAAGAGACCCAGTACTTC. Protein: CASSLRGRVQETQYF. Combining the CDR3 with reference TRBV7-3 and TRBJ2-5 gives the whole variable domain GAGVSQTPSNKVTEKGKYVELRCDPISGHTALYWYRQSLGQGPEFLIYFQGTGAADDSGLPNDRFFAVRPEGSVSTLKIQRTERGDSAVYLCASSLRGRVQETQYFGPGTRLLVL.

There are many counts of this clonotype. V and J are TRBV27 and TRBJ2-2; 10 positions agree with TRBD1. Germline V lookup: CDR1 MNHEY, CDR2 SMNVEV (reference sequence). This CDR3 contains 16 residues. V trimming: 4 bases; J trimming: 3 bases; junction bases outside the gene matches: 5. The CDR3 loop reads CASSSYGQGDTGELFF. The CDR3 DNA sequence: TGTGCCAGCAGTTCATACGGACAGGGGGACACCGGGGAGCTGTTTTTT.

This clonotype showed up many times. The rearrangement links TRBV12-3 or TRBV12-4 to TRBJ2-7, with TRBD2 matching 9 bases. V lost 2 bases and J lost 6; bases outside the gene matches: 5. The CDR3 totals 14 residues. CDR3 coding DNA: TGTGCCAGCAGTTTATCTAGCGGGATTTCCGAGCAGTACTTC. Its translation is CASSLSSGISEQYF.

This clonotype appeared many times. The rearrangement uses TRBV12-3 or TRBV12-4 and TRBJ1-1; D unclear. V gave up 6 bases and J gave up 5 bases, with 10 bases separating them. The CDR3 runs to 12 residues. CDR3: CASSLIGTEAFF. For the CDR3, the DNA is TGTGCCAGCAGCTTGATAGGGACTGAAGCTTTCTTT.

The chain carries TRBV5-1 and TRBJ2-7; 14 nucleotides align to TRBD2. The V segment lost 0 bases and the J segment 4 bases; nucleotides outside the gene matches: 3. Germline V gene sequence: CDR1 SGHRS, CDR2 YFSETQ. The CDR3 spans 16 residues. CDR3 nucleotide sequence: TGCGCCAGCAGCTTGGCGGGACTAGCGGGAGCTTACGAGCAGTACTTC. The encoded protein is CASSLAGLAGAYEQYF. Variable domain in full (rest from reference TRBV5-1 and TRBJ2-7): KAGVTQTPRYLIKTRGQQVTLSCSPISGHRSVSWYQQTPGQGLQFLFEYFSETQRNKGNFPGRFSGRQFSNSRSEMNVSTLELGDSALYLCASSLAGLAGAYEQYFGPGTRLTVT.

V and J are TRBV18 and TRBJ1-2, with D unclear. CDR1 is KGHSH and CDR2 is LQKENI in the germline V gene. Trimming removed 0 bases at V and 2 bases at J, with 1 base between. The CDR3 length is 12 residues. In nucleotides, the CDR3 is TGTGCCAGCTCACCACCCAACTATGGCTACACCTTC. This gives the protein CASSPPNYGYTF.